The rows below give T cell receptor beta chains drawn from one sample of a study of cytomegalovirus exposure and HLA in healthy donors. Here immunoSEQ multiplex PCR was the method, and the copy in TCRdb shows in-frame clones only, minus some. The sample shows roughly 180,000 clones, roughly 80% of them seen only once. Sequencing used PBMCs. These receptors were collected from a male donor in good health and CMV-seronegative. CDR3s include the opening cysteine and the closing phenylalanine or tryptophan. A D gene is named only where the DNA matches it firmly. The listing skips clone size in some rows; elsewhere it reads once, few, many or a size class.

>TRBJ1-2|once|TRBV29-1|TRBD1
CSVADQGGRGGYTF
TGCAGCGTGGCTGACCAGGGGGGAAGGGGCGGCTACACCTTC
>TRBJ2-1|once|TRBV6-5|TRBD2
CASSTVAGGPVEQFF
TGTGCCAGCAGTACCGTAGCGGGAGGGCCGGTTGAGCAGTTCTTC
>TRBJ1-4|few|TRBV5-4|NA
CASSPAGANEKLFF
TGTGCCAGCAGCCCCGCAGGGGCCAATGAAAAACTGTTTTTT
>TRBJ1-2|NA|TRBV9|TRBD1
CASSERVQGSRNYGYPF
TGTGCCAGCAGCGAGCGGGTACAGGGGTCCCGCAACTATGGCTACCCCTTC
>TRBJ1-1|NA|TRBV11-2|NA
CASSLDRDTEAFF
TGTGCCAGCAGCTTAGATCGGGACACTGAAGCTTTCTTT
>TRBJ1-2|few|TRBV7-9|NA
CASSLISYGYTF
TGTGCCAGCAGCTTAATTAGCTATGGCTACACCTTC
>TRBJ2-3|NA|TRBV7-3|NA
CASATTPTPGLTSTDTQYF
TGTGCCAGTGCGACCACCCCTACCCCAGGACTAACCAGCACAGATACGCAGTATTTT
>TRBJ2-5|NA|TRBV9|TRBD2
CASRPSGQETQYF
TGTGCCAGCAGACCTAGCGGTCAAGAGACCCAGTACTTC
>TRBJ2-3|NA|TRBV19|TRBD1
CASSIAGTGGLTDTQYF
TGTGCCAGTAGTATAGCGGGGACAGGGGGACTCACAGATACGCAGTATTTT
>TRBJ1-4|NA|TRBV6-7|NA
CASSYSGEVRSYNEKLFF
TGTGCCAGCAGTTACTCTGGAGAGGTACGCAGCTATAATGAAAAACTGTTTTTT
>TRBJ1-4|few|TRBV5-1|TRBD1
CASSFDGTGSSEKLFF
TGCGCCAGCAGCTTTGATGGGACAGGGTCGTCTGAAAAACTGTTTTTT
>TRBJ1-5|NA|TRBV5-1|NA
CASRDFPPENQPQHF
TGCGCCAGCCGGGACTTTCCCCCCGAGAATCAGCCCCAGCATTTT
>TRBJ2-1|NA|TRBV28|TRBD1
CASSITGTAYNEQFF
TGTGCCAGCAGTATAACCGGGACAGCATACAATGAGCAGTTCTTC
>TRBJ2-7|NA|TRBV5-8|TRBD1
CASSLGQGVHEQYF
TGTGCCAGCAGCTTGGGACAGGGAGTTCACGAGCAGTACTTC
>TRBJ2-7|NA|TRBV4-1|TRBD1
CASSQDSGQGYYEQYF
TGCGCCAGCAGCCAAGATTCGGGACAGGGTTACTACGAGCAGTACTTC
>TRBJ2-2|once|TRBV25-1|TRBD1
CASTRQGHTGELFF
TGTGCCAGCACACGACAGGGCCACACCGGGGAGCTGTTTTTT
>TRBJ1-1|few|TRBV6-6|TRBD1
CASSSSGGQGSIQAFF
TGTGCCAGCAGTTCCTCTGGGGGACAGGGATCGATCCAAGCTTTCTTT
>TRBJ1-2|once|TRBV29-1|TRBD1
CSVEGTGSGYTF
TGCAGCGTTGAGGGGACAGGGAGCGGCTACACCTTC
>TRBJ2-5|NA|TRBV11-2|TRBD2
CASSFGRGGWGQETQYF
TGTGCCAGCAGCTTTGGACGGGGGGGATGGGGACAAGAGACCCAGTACTTC
>TRBJ2-7|NA|TRBV5-1|NA
CASSLLELSEQYF
TGCGCCAGCAGCCTACTGGAGCTAAGCGAGCAGTACTTC
>TRBJ2-3|NA|TRBV18|TRBD2
CASSPTSGRLDTQYF
TGTGCCAGCTCACCGACTAGCGGCCGCCTAGATACGCAGTATTTT
>TRBJ2-5|few|TRBV5-4|NA
CASSGTEQETQYF
TGTGCCAGCAGCGGCACAGAGCAAGAGACCCAGTACTTC
>TRBJ1-2|NA|TRBV5-6|NA
CASSLPGPGYPF
TGTGCCAGCAGCTTGCCAGGGCCAGGCTACCCCTTC
>TRBJ2-1|NA|TRBV9|NA
CASSVGQGWNEQFF
TGTGCCAGCAGCGTAGGGCAGGGGTGGAATGAGCAGTTCTTC
>TRBJ2-7|NA|TRBV9|NA
CASSVTPGLLYEQYF
TGTGCCAGCAGCGTTACTCCGGGACTGCTCTACGAGCAGTACTTC
>TRBJ1-1|NA|TRBV7-9|NA
CASSLDIVEAFF
TGTGCCAGCAGCTTAGATATAGTGGAAGCTTTCTTT
>TRBJ1-5|NA|TRBV6-5|TRBD1
CASQGQGNQPQHF
TGTGCCAGCCAGGGACAGGGAAACCAGCCCCAGCATTTT
>TRBJ2-3|NA|TRBV2|TRBD1
CASSGRTGFFTDTQYF
TGTGCCAGCAGTGGTCGGACAGGGTTCTTCACAGATACGCAGTATTTT
>TRBJ1-4|NA|TRBV12-2|NA
CASRPGQVATNEKLFF
TGTGCAAGTCGCCCCGGACAGGTTGCAACTAATGAAAAACTGTTTTTT
>TRBJ2-3|NA|TRBV6-1|NA
CASNYVGPSTDTQYF
TGTGCCAGCAACTATGTGGGGCCTAGCACAGATACGCAGTATTTT
>TRBJ2-7|NA|TRBV9|TRBD1
CASSRTGVDEQYF
TGTGCCAGCAGCCGGACAGGGGTGGACGAGCAGTACTTC
>TRBJ2-1|NA|TRBV4-1|TRBD1
CASSPLGGQGYNEQFF
TGCGCCAGCAGCCCACTGGGGGGACAGGGATACAATGAGCAGTTCTTC
>TRBJ2-5|few|TRBV5-6|TRBD1
CASSSSGTGGGETQYF
TGTGCCAGCAGCTCCTCCGGGACAGGTGGCGGAGAGACCCAGTACTTC
>TRBJ2-7|NA|TRBV28|TRBD2
CASSLKLAGVYEQYF
TGTGCCAGCAGTTTAAAACTAGCGGGAGTTTACGAGCAGTACTTC
>TRBJ2-7|NA|TRBV5-4|NA
CASSKAGQPYYEQYF
TGTGCCAGCAGCAAAGCGGGCCAACCTTACTACGAGCAGTACTTC
>TRBJ2-7|NA|TRBV18|TRBD2
CASSPPGTSGLTEQYF
TGTGCCAGCTCCCCCCCCGGGACTAGCGGGCTCACCGAGCAGTACTTC
>TRBJ2-7|few|TRBV6-1|NA
CASSVRSGPYEQYF
TGTGCCAGCAGCGTTAGGTCAGGGCCCTACGAGCAGTACTTC
>TRBJ2-1|NA|TRBV6-5|NA
CASSPDSDEQFF
TGTGCCAGCAGCCCCGACTCTGATGAGCAGTTCTTC
>TRBJ2-7|NA|TRBV7-6|NA
CASSLPRQETYEQYF
TGTGCCAGCAGCTTACCTCGACAGGAGACCTACGAGCAGTACTTC
>TRBJ2-5|NA|TRBV29-1|TRBD1
CSVERVRGSVGTVETQYF
TGCAGCGTTGAACGGGTGAGAGGCTCAGTGGGGACAGTAGAGACCCAGTACTTC
>TRBJ1-1|NA|TRBV5-4|TRBD1
CASSSLDRTGWDTEAFF
TGTGCCAGCAGCTCGCTGGACCGGACAGGTTGGGACACTGAAGCTTTCTTT
>TRBJ2-4|NA|TRBV15|TRBD2
CATSRVQRELAKNIQYF
TGTGCCACCAGCAGAGTTCAGCGGGAACTAGCCAAAAACATTCAGTACTTC
>TRBJ2-3|NA|TRBV27|NA
CARSPPGPSTDTQYF
TGTGCCAGAAGCCCCCCAGGTCCTAGCACAGATACGCAGTATTTT
>TRBJ2-3|NA|TRBV5-4|NA
CASSFRGTDTQYF
TGTGCCAGCAGCTTTCGGGGGACAGATACGCAGTATTTT